This entry lists 4 T cell receptor beta chains sequenced from one sample in a study of shared clonotypes between healthy human individuals. CD8 cells regarded as naive lacked CD45RO, were positively chosen for CCR7, and omitted terminally differentiated effector memory CD45RA+ cells. Profiling relied on immunoSEQ multiplex PCR, and the TCRdb table lists in-frame clones only, not all of them. The data contain about 2.2 million clones, under 95% of them seen just once; the ten biggest clones take up about 1.5%. Sequencing used naive CD8+ T cells from PBMCs. These receptor sequences come from a man aged 18 to 30 in good health. Some clones in this sample may be carry-over from other donors' samples.

The gene calls are TRBV9 and TRBJ1-2, with a possible D match to TRBD1 (5 bases). The CDR3 spans 14 residues. Between the trimmed V and J ends, which lost 6 bases and 2 bases, there was a span of 14 bases. Looked up from germline, CDR1 is SGDLS and CDR2 is YYNGEE. The CDR3 DNA reads as TGTGCCAGCAACGGTGACGGGGCCAACTATGGCTACACCTTC. It specifies CASNGDGANYGYTF.

J is TRBJ2-7 and V is TRBV7-9, with D possibly being TRBD2 (5 bases). The V end was cut by 7 bases, the J end by 3 bases, with 13 bases between. CDR3 length: 13 amino acids. Looked up from germline, CDR1 is SEHNR and CDR2 is FQNEAQ (reference sequence). CDR3 region: CASTNVGLYEQYF. CDR3 nucleotides: TGTGCCAGCACCAACGTCGGACTCTACGAGCAGTACTTC.

CDR3 coding DNA: TGTGCCAGTAACGAGCGTGGGGATCAGCCCCAGCATTTT. Protein: CASNERGDQPQHF. V and J are TRBV19 and TRBJ1-5, with unresolved D. In germline, CDR1 is LNHDA, CDR2 SQIVND (reference sequence). The CDR3 contains 13 residues. V shed 7 bases and J shed 5 bases, with 12 bases lying between them.

The rearrangement links TRBV15 to TRBJ2-7; no firm D call. Trimming removed 0 bases at V and 3 bases at J, with 18 bases between. Germline V gives CDR1 LNHNV, CDR2 YYDKDF (reference sequence). The CDR3 loop spans 17 amino acids. The CDR3 DNA reads as TGTGCCACCAGCAGAGATAGTGGGCACTCCCCTAGCTACGAGCAGTACTTC. Amino acid sequence: CATSRDSGHSPSYEQYF. Using reference TRBV15 and TRBJ2-7 for the parts outside the CDR3, the full variable domain is DAMVIQNPRYQVTQFGKPVTLSCSQTLNHNVMYWYQQKSSQAPKLLFHYYDKDFNNEADTPDNFQSRRPNTSFCFLDIRSPGLGDTAMYLCATSRDSGHSPSYEQYFGPGTRLTVT.